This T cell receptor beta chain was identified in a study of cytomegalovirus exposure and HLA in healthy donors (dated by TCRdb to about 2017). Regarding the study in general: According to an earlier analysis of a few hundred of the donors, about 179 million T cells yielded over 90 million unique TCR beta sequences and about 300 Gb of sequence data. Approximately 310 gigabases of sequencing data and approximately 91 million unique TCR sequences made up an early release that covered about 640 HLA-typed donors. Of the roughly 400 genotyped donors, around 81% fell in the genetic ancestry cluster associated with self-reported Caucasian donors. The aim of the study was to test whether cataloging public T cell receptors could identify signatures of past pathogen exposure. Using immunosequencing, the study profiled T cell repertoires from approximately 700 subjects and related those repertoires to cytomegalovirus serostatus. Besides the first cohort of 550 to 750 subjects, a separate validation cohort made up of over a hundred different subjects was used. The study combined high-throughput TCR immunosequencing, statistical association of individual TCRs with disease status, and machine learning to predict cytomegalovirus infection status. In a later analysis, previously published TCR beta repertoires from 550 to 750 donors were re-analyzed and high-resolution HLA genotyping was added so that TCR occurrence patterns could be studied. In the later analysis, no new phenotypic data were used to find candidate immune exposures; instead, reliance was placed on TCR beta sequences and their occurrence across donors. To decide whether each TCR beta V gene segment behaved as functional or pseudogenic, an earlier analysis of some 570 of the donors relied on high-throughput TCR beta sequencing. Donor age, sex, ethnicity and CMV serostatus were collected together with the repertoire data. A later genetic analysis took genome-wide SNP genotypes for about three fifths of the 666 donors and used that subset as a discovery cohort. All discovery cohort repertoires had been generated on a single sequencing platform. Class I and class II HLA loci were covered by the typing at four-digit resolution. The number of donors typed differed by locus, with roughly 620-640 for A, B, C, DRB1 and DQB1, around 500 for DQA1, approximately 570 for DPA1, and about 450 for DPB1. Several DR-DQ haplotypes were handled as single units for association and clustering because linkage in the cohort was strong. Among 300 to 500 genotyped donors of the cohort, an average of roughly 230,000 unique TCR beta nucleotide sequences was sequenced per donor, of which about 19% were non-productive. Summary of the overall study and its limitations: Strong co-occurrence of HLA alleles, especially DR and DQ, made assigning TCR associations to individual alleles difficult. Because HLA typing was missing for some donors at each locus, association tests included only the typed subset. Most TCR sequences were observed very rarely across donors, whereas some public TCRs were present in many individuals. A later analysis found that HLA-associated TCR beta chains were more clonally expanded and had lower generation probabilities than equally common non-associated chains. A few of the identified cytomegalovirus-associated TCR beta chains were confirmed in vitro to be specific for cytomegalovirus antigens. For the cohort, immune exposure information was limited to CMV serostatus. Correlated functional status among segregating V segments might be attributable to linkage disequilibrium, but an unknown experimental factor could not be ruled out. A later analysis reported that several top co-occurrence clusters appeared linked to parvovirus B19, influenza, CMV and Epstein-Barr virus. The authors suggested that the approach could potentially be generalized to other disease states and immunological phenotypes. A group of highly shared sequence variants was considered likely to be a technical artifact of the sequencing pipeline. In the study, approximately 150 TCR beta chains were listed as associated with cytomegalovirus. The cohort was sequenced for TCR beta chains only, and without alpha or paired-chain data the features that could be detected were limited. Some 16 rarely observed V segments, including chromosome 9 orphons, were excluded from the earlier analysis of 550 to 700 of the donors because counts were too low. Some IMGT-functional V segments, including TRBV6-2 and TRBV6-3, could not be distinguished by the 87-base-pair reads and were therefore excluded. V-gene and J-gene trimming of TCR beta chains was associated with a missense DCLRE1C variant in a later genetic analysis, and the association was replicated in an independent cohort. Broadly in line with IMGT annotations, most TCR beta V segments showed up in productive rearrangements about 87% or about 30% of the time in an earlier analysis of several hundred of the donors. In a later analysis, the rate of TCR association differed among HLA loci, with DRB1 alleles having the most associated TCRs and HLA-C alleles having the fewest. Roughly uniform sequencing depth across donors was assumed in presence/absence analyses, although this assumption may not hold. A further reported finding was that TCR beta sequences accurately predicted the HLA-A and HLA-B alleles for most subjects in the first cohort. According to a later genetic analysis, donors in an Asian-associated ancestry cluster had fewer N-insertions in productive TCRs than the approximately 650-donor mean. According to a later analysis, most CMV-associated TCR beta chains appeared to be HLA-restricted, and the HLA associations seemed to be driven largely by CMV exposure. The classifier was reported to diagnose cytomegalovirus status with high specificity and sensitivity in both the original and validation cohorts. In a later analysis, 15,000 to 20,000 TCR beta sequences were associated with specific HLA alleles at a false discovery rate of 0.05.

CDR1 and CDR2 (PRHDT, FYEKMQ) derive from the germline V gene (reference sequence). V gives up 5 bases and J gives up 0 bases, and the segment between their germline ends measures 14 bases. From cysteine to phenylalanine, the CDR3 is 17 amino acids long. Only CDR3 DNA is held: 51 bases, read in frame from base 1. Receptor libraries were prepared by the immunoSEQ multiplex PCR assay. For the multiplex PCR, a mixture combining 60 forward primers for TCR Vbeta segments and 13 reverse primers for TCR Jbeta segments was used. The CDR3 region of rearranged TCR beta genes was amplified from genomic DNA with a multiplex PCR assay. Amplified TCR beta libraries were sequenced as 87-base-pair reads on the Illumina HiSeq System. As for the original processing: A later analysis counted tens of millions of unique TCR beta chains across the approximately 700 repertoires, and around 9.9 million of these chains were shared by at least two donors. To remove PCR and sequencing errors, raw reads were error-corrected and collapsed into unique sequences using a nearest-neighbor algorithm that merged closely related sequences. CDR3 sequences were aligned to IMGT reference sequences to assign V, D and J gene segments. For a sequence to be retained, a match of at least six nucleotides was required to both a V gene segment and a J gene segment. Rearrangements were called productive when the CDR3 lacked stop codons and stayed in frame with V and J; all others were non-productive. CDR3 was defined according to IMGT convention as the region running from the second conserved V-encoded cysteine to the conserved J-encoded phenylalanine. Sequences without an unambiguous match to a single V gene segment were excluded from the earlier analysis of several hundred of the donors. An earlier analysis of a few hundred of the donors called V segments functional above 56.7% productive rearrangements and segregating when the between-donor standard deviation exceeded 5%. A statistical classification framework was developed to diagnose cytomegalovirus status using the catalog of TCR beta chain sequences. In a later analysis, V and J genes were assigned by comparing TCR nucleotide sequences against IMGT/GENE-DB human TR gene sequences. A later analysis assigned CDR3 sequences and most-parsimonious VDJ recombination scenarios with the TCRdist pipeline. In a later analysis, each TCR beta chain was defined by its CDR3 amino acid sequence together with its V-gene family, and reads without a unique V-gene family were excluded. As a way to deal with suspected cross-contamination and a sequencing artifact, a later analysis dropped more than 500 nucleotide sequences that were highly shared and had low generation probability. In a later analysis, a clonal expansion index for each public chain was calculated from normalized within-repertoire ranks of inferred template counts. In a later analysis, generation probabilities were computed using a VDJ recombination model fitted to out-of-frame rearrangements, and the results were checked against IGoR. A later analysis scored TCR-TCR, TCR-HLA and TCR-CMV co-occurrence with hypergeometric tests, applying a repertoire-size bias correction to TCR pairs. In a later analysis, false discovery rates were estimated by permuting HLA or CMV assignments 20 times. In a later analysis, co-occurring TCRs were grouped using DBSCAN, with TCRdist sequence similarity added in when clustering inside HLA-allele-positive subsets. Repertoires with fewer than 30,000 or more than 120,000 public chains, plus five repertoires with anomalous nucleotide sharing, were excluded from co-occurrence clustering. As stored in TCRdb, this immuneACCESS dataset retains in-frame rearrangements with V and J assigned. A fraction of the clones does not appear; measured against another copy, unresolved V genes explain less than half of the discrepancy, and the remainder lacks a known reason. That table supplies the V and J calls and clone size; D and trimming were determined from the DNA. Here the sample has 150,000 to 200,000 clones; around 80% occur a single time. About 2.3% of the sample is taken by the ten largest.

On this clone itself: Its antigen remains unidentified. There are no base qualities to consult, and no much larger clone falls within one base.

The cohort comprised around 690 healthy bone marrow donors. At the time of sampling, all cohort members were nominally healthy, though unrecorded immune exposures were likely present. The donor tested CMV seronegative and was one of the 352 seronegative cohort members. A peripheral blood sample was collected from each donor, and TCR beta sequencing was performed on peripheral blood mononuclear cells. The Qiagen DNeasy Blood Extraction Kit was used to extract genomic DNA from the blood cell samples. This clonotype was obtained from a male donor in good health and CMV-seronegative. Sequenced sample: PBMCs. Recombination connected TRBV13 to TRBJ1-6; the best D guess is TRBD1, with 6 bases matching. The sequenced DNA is TGTGCCAGCAGCGGGACACAAGGAAGCTCCTATAATTCACCCCTCCACTTT. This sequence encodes CASSGTQGSSYNSPLHF.